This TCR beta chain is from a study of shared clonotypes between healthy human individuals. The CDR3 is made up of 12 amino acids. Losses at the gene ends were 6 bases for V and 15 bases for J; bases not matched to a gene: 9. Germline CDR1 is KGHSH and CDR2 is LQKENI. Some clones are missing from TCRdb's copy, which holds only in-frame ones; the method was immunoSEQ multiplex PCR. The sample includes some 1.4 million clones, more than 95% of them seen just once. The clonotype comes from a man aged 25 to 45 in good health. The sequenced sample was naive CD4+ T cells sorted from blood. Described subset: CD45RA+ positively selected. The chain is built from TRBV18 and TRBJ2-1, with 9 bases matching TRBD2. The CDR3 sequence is CASSRSSGAAFF. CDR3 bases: TGTGCCAGCTCCCGATCTAGCGGGGCGGCGTTCTTC.